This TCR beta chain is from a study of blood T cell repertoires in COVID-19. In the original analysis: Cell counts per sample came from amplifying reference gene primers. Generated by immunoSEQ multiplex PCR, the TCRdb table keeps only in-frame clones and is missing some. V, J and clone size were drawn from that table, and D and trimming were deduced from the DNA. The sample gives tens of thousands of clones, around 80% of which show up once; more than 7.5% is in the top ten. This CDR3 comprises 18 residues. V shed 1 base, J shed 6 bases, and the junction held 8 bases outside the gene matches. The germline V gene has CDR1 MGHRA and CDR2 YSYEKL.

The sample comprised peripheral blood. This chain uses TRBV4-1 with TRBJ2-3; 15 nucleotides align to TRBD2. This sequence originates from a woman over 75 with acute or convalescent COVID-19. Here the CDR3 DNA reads TGCGCCAGCAGCCAAGGGACTAGCGGGAGGGCGGTGGGGGATACGCAGTATTTT. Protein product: CASSQGTSGRAVGDTQYF.